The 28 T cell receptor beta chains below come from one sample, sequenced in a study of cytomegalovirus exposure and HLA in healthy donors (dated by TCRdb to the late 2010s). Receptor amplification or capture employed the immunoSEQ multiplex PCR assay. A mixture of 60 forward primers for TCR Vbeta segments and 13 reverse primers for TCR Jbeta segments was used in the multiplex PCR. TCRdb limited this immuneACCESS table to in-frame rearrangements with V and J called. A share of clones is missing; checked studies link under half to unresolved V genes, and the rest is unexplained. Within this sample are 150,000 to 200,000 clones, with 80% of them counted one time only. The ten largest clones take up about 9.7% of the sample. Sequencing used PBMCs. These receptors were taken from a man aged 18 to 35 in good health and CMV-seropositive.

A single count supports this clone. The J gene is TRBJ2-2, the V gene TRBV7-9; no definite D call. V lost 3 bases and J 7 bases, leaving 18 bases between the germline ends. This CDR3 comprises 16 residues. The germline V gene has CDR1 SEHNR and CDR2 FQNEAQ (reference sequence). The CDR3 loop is CASSFWIDIPVGELFF. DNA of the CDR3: TGTGCCAGCAGCTTTTGGATTGACATACCCGTCGGGGAGCTGTTTTTT.

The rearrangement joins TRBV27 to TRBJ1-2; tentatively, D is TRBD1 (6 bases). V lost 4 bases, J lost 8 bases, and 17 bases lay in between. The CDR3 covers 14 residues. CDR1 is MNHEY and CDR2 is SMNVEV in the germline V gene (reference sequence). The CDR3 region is CASSSYREIWGYTF. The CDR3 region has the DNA TGTGCCAGCAGTTCGTACAGGGAGATATGGGGCTACACCTTC.

As DNA, the CDR3 is TGTGCCTGGAGCCCCGGGACAGTTAAAAATCAGTTCTTC. It is translated as CAWSPGTVKNQFF. V and J are TRBV30 and TRBJ2-1; 7 bases line up with TRBD1. The V segment lost 3 bases and the J segment 13 bases; nucleotides outside the gene matches: 12. Germline values: CDR1 GTSNPN, CDR2 SVGIG (reference sequence). The CDR3 sequence is 13 residues long.

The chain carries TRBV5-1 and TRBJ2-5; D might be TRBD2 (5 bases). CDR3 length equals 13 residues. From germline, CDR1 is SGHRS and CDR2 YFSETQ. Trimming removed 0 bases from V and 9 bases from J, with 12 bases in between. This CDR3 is CASSLEAGEAQYF. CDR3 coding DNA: TGCGCCAGCAGCTTGGAGGCGGGCGAGGCCCAGTACTTC.

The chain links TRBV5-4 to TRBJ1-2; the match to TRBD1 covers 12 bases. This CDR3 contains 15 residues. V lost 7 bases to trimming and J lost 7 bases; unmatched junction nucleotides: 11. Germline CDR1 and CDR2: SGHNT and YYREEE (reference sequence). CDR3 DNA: TGTGCCAGCGGTACCGGGGGACAGGGGGCACTTGGCTACACCTTC. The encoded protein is CASGTGGQGALGYTF.

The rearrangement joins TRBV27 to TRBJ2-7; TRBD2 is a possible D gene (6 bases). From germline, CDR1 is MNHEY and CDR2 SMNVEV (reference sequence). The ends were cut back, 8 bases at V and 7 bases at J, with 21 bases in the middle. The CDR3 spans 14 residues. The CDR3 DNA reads TGTGCCAGCGGCGGGGCAAACGGCCTTCTGGAGCAGTACTTC. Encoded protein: CASGGANGLLEQYF.

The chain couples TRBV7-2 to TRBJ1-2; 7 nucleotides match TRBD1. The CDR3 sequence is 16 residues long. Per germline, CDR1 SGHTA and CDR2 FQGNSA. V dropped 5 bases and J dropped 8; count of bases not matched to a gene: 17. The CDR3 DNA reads TGTGCCAGCAGCAGAGAACAGGGGCCCTCAAACGACGGCTACACCTTC. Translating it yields CASSREQGPSNDGYTF.

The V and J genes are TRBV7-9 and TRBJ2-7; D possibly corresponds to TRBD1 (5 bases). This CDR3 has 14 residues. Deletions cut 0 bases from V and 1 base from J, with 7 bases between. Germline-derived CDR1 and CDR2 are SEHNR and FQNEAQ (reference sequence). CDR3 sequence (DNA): TGTGCCAGCAGCTTAGCGGGGCCTTCCTACGAGCAGTACTTC. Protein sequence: CASSLAGPSYEQYF.

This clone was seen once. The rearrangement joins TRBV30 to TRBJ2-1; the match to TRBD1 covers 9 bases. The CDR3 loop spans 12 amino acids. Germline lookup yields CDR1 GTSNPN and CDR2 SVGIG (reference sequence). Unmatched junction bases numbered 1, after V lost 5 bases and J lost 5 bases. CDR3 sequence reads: CAWGTGHNEQFF. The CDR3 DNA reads TGTGCCTGGGGGACAGGGCACAATGAGCAGTTCTTC.

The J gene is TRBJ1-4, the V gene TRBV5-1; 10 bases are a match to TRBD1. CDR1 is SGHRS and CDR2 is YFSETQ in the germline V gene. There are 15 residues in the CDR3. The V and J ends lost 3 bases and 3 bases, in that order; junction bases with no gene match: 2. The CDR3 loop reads CASSYGQGANEKLFF. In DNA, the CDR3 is TGCGCCAGCAGCTATGGACAGGGGGCTAATGAAAAACTGTTTTTT. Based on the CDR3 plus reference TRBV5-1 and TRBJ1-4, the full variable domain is KAGVTQTPRYLIKTRGQQVTLSCSPISGHRSVSWYQQTPGQGLQFLFEYFSETQRNKGNFPGRFSGRQFSNSRSEMNVSTLELGDSALYLCASSYGQGANEKLFFGSGTQLSVL.

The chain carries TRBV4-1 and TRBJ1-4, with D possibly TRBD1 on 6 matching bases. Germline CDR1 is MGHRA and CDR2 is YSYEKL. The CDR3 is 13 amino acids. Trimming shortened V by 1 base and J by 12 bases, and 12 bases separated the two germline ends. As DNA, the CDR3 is TGCGCCAGCAGCCAAGGGGGCGGGGGCCAACTGTTTTTT. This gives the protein CASSQGGGGQLFF.

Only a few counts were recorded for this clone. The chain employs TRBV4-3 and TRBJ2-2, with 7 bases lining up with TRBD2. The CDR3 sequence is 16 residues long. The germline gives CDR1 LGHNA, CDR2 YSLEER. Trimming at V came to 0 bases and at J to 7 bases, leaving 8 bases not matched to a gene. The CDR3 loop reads CASSQDRAGAGGELFF. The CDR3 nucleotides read TGCGCCAGCAGCCAAGACCGCGCGGGAGCGGGCGGGGAGCTGTTTTTT.

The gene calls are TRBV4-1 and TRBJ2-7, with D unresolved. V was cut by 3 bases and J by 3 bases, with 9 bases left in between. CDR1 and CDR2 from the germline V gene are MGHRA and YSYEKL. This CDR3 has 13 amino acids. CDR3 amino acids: CASSQTQNYEQYF. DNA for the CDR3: TGCGCCAGCAGCCAGACACAGAACTACGAGCAGTACTTC.

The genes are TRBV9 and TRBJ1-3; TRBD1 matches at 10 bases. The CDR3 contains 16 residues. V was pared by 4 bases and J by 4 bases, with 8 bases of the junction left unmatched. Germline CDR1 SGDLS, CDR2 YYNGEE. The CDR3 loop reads CASSPGTGAGGNTIYF. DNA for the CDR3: TGTGCCAGCAGCCCTGGGACAGGGGCCGGAGGAAACACCATATATTTT. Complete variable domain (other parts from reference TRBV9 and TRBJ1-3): DSGVTQTPKHLITATGQRVTLRCSPRSGDLSVYWYQQSLDQGLQFLIQYYNGEERAKGNILERFSAQQFPDLHSELNLSSLELGDSALYFCASSPGTGAGGNTIYFGEGSWLTVV.

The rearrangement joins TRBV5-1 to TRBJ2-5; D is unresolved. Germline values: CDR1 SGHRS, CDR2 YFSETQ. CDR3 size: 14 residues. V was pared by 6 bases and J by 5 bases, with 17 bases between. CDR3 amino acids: CASNQAGSGETQYF. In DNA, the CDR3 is TGCGCCAGCAACCAGGCAGGCAGTGGGGAGACCCAGTACTTC.

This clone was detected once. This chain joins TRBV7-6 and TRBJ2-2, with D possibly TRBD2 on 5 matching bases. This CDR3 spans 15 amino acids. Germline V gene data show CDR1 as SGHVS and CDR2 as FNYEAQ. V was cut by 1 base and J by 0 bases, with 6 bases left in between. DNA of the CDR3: TGTGCCAGCAGCTTAGACGGGGCGAACACCGGGGAGCTGTTTTTT. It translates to CASSLDGANTGELFF.

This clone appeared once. This chain's CDR3 is CASSIVGRSTDTQYF. CDR3 bases: TGTGCCAGCAGCATAGTGGGGCGTAGCACAGATACGCAGTATTTT. The J gene is TRBJ2-3, the V gene TRBV9, with D possibly being TRBD1 (5 bases). Germline V gene lookup returns CDR1 SGDLS and CDR2 YYNGEE. The CDR3 has 15 residues. The germline V and J ends were trimmed by 4 bases and 0 bases, with 12 bases remaining between them.

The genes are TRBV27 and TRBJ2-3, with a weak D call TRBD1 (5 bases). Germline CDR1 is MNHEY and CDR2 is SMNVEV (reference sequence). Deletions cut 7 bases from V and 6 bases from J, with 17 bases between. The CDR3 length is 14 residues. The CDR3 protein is CASTPDRSLDTQYF. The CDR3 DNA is TGTGCCAGCACTCCAGACAGAAGCTTGGATACGCAGTATTTT.

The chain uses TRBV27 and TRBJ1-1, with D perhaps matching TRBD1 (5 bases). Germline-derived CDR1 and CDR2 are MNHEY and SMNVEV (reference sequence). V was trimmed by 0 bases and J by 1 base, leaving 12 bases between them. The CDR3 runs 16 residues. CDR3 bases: TGTGCCAGCAGTTTATCGTTTGGACATACGAACACTGAAGCTTTCTTT. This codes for CASSLSFGHTNTEAFF.

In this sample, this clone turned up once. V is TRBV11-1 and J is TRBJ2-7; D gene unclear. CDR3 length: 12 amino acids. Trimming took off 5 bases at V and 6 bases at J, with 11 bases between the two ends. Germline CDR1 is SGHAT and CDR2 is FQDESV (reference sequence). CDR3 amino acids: CASSRPSGEQYF. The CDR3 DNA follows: TGTGCCAGCAGCCGCCCTTCGGGCGAGCAGTACTTC.

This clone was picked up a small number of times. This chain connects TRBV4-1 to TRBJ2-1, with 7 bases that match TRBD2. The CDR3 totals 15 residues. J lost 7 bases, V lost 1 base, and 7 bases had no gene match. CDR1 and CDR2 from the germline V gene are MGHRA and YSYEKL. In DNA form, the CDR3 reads TGCGCCAGCAGCCAAGTGGGAGGGCGGGGAAATGAGCAGTTCTTC. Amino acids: CASSQVGGRGNEQFF.

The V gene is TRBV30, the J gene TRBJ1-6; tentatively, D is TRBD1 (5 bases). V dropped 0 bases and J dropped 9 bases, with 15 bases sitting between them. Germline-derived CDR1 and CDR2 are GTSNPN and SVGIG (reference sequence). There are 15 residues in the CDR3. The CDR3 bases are TGTGCCTGGAGTGTACGTGGGGCTAGGGGTTCACCCCTCCACTTT. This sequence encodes CAWSVRGARGSPLHF.

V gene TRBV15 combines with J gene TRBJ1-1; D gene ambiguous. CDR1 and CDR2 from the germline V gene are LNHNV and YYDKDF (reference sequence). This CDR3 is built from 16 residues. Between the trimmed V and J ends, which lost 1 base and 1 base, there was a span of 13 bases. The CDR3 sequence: CATSRVRRKPNTEAFF. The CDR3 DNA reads TGTGCCACCAGCAGAGTGAGGAGAAAGCCGAACACTGAAGCTTTCTTT. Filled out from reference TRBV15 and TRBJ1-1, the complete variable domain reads DAMVIQNPRYQVTQFGKPVTLSCSQTLNHNVMYWYQQKSSQAPKLLFHYYDKDFNNEADTPDNFQSRRPNTSFCFLDIRSPGLGDTAMYLCATSRVRRKPNTEAFFGQGTRLTVV.

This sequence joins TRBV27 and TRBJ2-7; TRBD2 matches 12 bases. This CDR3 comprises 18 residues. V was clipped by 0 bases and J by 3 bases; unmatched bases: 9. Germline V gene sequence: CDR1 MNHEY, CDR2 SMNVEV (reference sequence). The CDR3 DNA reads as TGTGCCAGCAGTTTATCCCTCCTAGCGGGAGGGGGTGGCTACGAGCAGTACTTC. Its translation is CASSLSLLAGGGGYEQYF.

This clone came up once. This CDR3 reads CASSFGGSLDTQYF. Written as DNA, the CDR3 is TGCGCCAGCAGCTTTGGGGGGTCCCTCGATACGCAGTATTTT. The rearrangement joins TRBV5-1 to TRBJ2-3, with D possibly being TRBD2 (6 bases). Between the trimmed V and J ends, which lost 2 bases and 6 bases, there was a span of 13 bases. Germline V gene data show CDR1 as SGHRS and CDR2 as YFSETQ. The CDR3 totals 14 residues.

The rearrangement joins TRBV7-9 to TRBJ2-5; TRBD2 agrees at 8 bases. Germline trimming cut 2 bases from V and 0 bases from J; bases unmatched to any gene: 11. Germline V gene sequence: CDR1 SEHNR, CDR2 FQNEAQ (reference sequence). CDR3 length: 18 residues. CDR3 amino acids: CASSLPGGLAGNQETQYF. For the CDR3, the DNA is TGTGCCAGCAGCTTACCGGGGGGGCTAGCGGGCAACCAAGAGACCCAGTACTTC.

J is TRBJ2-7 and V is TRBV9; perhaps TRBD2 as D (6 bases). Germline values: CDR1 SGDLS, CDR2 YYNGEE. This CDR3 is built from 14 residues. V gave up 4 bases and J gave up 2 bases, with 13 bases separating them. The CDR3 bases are TGTGCCAGCAGCCCGCGTTGGGGGGCCTACGAGCAGTACTTC. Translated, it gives CASSPRWGAYEQYF.

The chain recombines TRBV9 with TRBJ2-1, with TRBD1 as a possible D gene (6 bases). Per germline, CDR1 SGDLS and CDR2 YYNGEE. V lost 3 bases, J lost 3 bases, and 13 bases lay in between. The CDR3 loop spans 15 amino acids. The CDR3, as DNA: TGTGCCAGCAGCGCCAGACAGGAAATCTACAATGAGCAGTTCTTC. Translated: CASSARQEIYNEQFF. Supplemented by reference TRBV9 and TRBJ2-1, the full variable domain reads DSGVTQTPKHLITATGQRVTLRCSPRSGDLSVYWYQQSLDQGLQFLIQYYNGEERAKGNILERFSAQQFPDLHSELNLSSLELGDSALYFCASSARQEIYNEQFFGPGTRLTVL.